Listed below are T cell receptor beta chains from one sample, sequenced in a study of T cells after yellow fever vaccination. Each CDR3 protein gets one entry after TCRdb re-called the 5' RACE reads with MiXCR. This repertoire shows 300,000 to 450,000 distinct CDR3 sequences, approximately 8% found once; its top ten account for 17%. The sample consisted of PBMCs, taken roughly 47 days after the first yellow fever vaccination. The receptors come from a man younger than 30 who received the YFV17D yellow fever vaccine. Both conserved end residues are part of each CDR3. The order of the fields is D gene, J gene, clone size, V gene, CDR3 DNA, CDR3 protein. D genes are given only for firm matches. The size entry is marked missing in some rows and otherwise reads once, few, many or a size class.

NA	TRBJ2-1	NA	TRBV6-1	TGTGCCAGCAGTGAAGGGGCAGGGACGCGGGAGCAGTTCTTC	CASSEGAGTREQFF
NA	TRBJ2-5	few	TRBV7-2	TGTGCCAGCACTTCCCGAGGGGAGACCCAGTACTTC	CASTSRGETQYF
NA	TRBJ2-6	NA	TRBV4-2	TGTGCCAGCAGCCAAGTAGGGGCTGGGGCCAACGTCCTGACTTTC	CASSQVGAGANVLTF
NA	TRBJ1-1	few	TRBV6-5	TGTGCCAGCAGTTACTCCTTGGGGGCGAGGACTGAAGCTTTCTTT	CASSYSLGARTEAFF
NA	TRBJ2-5	NA	TRBV4-1	TGCGCCAGCAGCCAAGAGGACTGGCGGCAAGAGACCCAGTACTTC	CASSQEDWRQETQYF
NA	TRBJ1-2	few	TRBV5-5	TGTGCCAGCAGCTTGGGGGCCTGGTTGGGCTATGGCTACACCTTC	CASSLGAWLGYGYTF
TRBD2	TRBJ2-3	NA	TRBV5-4	TGTGCCAGCCGACTTGATATAGCTAGCGGGGCCACAGATACGCAGTATTTT	CASRLDIASGATDTQYF
NA	TRBJ1-4	few	TRBV5-1	TGCGCCAGCAGCAGTGGACTTTCAACTAATGAAAAACTGTTTTTT	CASSSGLSTNEKLFF
TRBD1	TRBJ1-4	medium-sized	TRBV5-6	TGTGCCAGCAGCTTGCAAGGACAGGGGCTCTTCGGCACTAATGAAAAACTGTTTTTT	CASSLQGQGLFGTNEKLFF
NA	TRBJ2-2	NA	TRBV4-1	TGCGCCAGCAGCCAAGAGTTGGCTCCCGGGGAGCTGTTTTTT	CASSQELAPGELFF
NA	TRBJ1-1	few	TRBV29-1	TGCAGCGTTGAAGATCGGTGGGGGGATAGGGGCACTGAAGCTTTCTTT	CSVEDRWGDRGTEAFF
NA	TRBJ2-1	few	TRBV11-2	TGTGCCAGCAGCTTGGGACTGGGGGGCAATGAGCAGTTCTTC	CASSLGLGGNEQFF
NA	TRBJ2-3	many	TRBV5-1	TGCGCCAGCAGCTTGGGCAGGTACAATCCCACAGATACGCAGTATTTT	CASSLGRYNPTDTQYF
NA	TRBJ1-4	NA	TRBV9	TGTGCCAGCAGCGCGCACGACGCAACTAATGAAAAACTGTTTTTT	CASSAHDATNEKLFF